These 4 T cell receptor beta chains were all obtained from the same sample, sequenced in a study of blood T cell repertoires in COVID-19. Assay: immunoSEQ multiplex PCR; the TCRdb copy retains only in-frame clones and omits some. This table holds about 98,000 clones, roughly 87% found once. The sequenced material came from peripheral blood. The receptors were gathered from a man aged 70-80 years with acute or convalescent COVID-19.

The chain employs TRBV10-3 and TRBJ2-7; 7 bases align to TRBD1. The CDR3 sequence is 15 residues long. The V and J ends lost 0 bases and 7 bases, in that order; junction bases with no gene match: 9. In germline, CDR1 is ENHRY, CDR2 SYGVKD. The CDR3 region has the DNA TGTGCCATCAGTGAGTCGAGGGACAGCCCTACGGAGCAGTACGTC. Amino acid sequence: CAISESRDSPTEQYV.

As DNA, the CDR3 is TGTGCCAGCAGTCCAGGGACGGGGGTTGAAGCTTTCTTT. Translation gives CASSPGTGVEAFF. This rearrangement joins TRBV2 to TRBJ1-1; a weak D match, TRBD1 (5 bases). V was clipped by 5 bases and J by 7 bases, with 14 bases between them. This CDR3 has 13 residues. CDR1 and CDR2 from the germline V gene are SNHLY and FYNNEI. The whole variable domain, remainder taken from reference TRBV2 and TRBJ1-1, is EPEVTQTPSHQVTQMGQEVILRCVPISNHLYFYWYRQILGQKVEFLVSFYNNEISEKSEIFDDQFSVERPDGSNFTLKIRSTKLEDSAMYFCASSPGTGVEAFFGQGTRLTVV.

This chain connects TRBV7-2 to TRBJ1-2; D ambiguous. The V gene lost 5 bases and the J gene lost 4 bases, with 11 bases spanning the gap. CDR1 is SGHTA and CDR2 is FQGNSA in the germline V gene. This CDR3 comprises 13 residues. CDR3 sequence reads: CASSLYTSYGYTF. The CDR3 DNA is TGTGCCAGCAGCCTGTACACCTCCTATGGCTACACCTTC.

V usage is TRBV7-3 and J usage is TRBJ2-3; 7 positions match TRBD1. Unmatched junction bases numbered 2, after V lost 5 bases and J lost 0 bases. CDR3 length: 14 residues. CDR1 and CDR2 (germline): SGHTA, FQGTGA. CDR3 residues: CASSMTGSTDTQYF. The CDR3 DNA reads as TGTGCCAGCAGCATGACAGGGAGCACAGATACGCAGTATTTT. Full variable domain (missing parts from reference TRBV7-3 and TRBJ2-3): GAGVSQTPSNKVTEKGKYVELRCDPISGHTALYWYRQSLGQGPEFLIYFQGTGAADDSGLPNDRFFAVRPEGSVSTLKIQRTERGDSAVYLCASSMTGSTDTQYFGPGTRLTVL.